This TCR beta chain was profiled in a study of PD-1 blockade in classical Hodgkin lymphoma. Study at large: Patients had nivolumab dosed at 3 mg/kg, delivered intravenously every 2 weeks. Study observations and caveats: Before treatment, TCR diversity in newly diagnosed patients was reportedly lower than in healthy donors. Baseline diversity in complete responders resembled that of newly diagnosed patients. There remain no defined causes for the repertoire differences, which possibly reflect disease activity or prior therapy.

V was cut by 2 bases and J by 4 bases, with 9 bases left in between. CDR1 is SGHKS, CDR2 YYEKEE, per germline (reference sequence). This CDR3 contains 13 residues. This table comes from immunoSEQ multiplex PCR, and its TCRdb copy is limited to in-frame clones, with some not included. This table has 150,000 or so clones, 78% appearing once. In the case of this clone: Its target is not known.

Each and every patient relapsed after autologous stem cell transplantation, and patients got differing brentuximab vedotin exposure. Sample: peripheral blood mononuclear cells (PBMCs), taken before the second cycle of nivolumab. The source of this sequence is a human donor with classical Hodgkin lymphoma. The chain recombines TRBV5-5 with TRBJ1-1; D ambiguous. Here the CDR3 reads CASSLDVSTEAFF. Here the CDR3 DNA reads TGTGCCAGCAGCTTAGATGTATCCACTGAAGCTTTCTTT.